Sequencing of this T cell receptor beta chain was carried out in a study of T cell changes during pregnancy in multiple sclerosis. The CDR3 consists of 16 residues. The V gene's germline CDR1 is MNHEY and CDR2 SVGAGI. With 0 bases removed from V and 5 bases from J, the gap between germline ends came to 13 bases. Sequencing was performed with immunoSEQ multiplex PCR; in TCRdb, only in-frame clones are kept and a portion is missing. The sample includes around 70,000 clones, roughly 92% of them seen just once. The source material was peripheral blood, sampled in the second trimester of pregnancy. The chain is built from TRBV6-5 and TRBJ2-2; D is possibly TRBD1 (6 bases). This sequence originates from a female donor with multiple sclerosis, enrolled in a pregnancy study. The CDR3, as DNA: TGTGCCAGCAGTTACTCCGCAGGGGAAGCTACCGGGGAGCTGTTTTTT. This sequence encodes CASSYSAGEATGELFF.